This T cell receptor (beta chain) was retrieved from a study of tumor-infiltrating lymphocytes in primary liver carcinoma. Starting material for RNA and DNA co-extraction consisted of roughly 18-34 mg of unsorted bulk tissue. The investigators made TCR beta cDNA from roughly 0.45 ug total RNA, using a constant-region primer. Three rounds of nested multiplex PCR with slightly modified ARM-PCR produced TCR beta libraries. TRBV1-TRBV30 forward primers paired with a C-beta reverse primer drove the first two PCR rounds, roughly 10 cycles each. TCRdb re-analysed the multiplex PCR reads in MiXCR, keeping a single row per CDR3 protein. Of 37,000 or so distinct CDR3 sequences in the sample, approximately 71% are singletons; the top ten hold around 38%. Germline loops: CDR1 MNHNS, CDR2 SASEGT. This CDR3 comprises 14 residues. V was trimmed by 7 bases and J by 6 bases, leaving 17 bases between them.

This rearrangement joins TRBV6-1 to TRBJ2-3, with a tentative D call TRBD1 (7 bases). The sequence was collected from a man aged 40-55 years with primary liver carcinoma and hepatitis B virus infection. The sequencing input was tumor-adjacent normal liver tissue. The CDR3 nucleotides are TGTGCCAGCATGAAGGGCAGGGGGGCGGATACGCAGTATTTT. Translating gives CASMKGRGADTQYF.